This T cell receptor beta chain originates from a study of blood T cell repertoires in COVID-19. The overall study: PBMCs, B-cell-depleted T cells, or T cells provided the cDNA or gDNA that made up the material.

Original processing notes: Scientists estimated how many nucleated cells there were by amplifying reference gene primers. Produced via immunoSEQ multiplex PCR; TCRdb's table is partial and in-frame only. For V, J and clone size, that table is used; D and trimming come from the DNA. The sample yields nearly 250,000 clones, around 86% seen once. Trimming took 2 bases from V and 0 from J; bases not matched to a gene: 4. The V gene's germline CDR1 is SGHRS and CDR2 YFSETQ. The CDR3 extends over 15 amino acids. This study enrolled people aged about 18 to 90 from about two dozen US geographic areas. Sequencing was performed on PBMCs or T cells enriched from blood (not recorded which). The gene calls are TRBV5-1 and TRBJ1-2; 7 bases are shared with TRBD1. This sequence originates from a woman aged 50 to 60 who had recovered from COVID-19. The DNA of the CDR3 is TGCGCCAGCAGCTTCGGGACAGAAGCTAACTATGGCTACACCTTC. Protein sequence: CASSFGTEANYGYTF.